This T cell receptor (beta chain) was recovered during a study of T cell responses to AZD1222 COVID-19 vaccine. The table came from immunoSEQ multiplex PCR; TCRdb's copy has only in-frame clones and leaves some out. The sample yields 130,000 or so clones, 85% to 90% seen once. This clone was counted only a few times. The CDR3 loop spans 13 amino acids. Germline assignment: CDR1 SGDLS and CDR2 YYNGEE. Trimming shortened V by 4 bases and J by 12 bases, and 17 bases separated the two germline ends. The genes are TRBV9 and TRBJ1-5, with D possibly matching TRBD1 (6 bases). The sequence came from an adult who received the AZD1222 COVID-19 vaccine. The source was peripheral blood, collected 28 days after the second AZD1222 dose. CDR3 sequence reads: CASSPSAQGIQHF. CDR3 coding DNA: TGTGCCAGCAGCCCATCGGCTCAGGGGATCCAGCATTTT.